This T cell receptor beta chain comes out of a study of blood T cell repertoires in COVID-19. Study-level background: In each case, the material was cDNA or gDNA derived from T cells, B-cell-depleted T cells, or PBMCs.

In the authors' workflow: Using reference gene primer amplification, nucleated cell counts were estimated. Some clones are missing from TCRdb's copy, which holds only in-frame ones; the method was immunoSEQ multiplex PCR. V, J and clone size are taken as reported in that table, and D and trimming were inferred from the DNA itself. The table lists roughly 250,000 clones, more than 75% of them singletons, with about 9.2% in the top ten. Trimming stripped 6 bases from V and 0 bases from J, with 13 bases between. The germline V gene encodes CDR1 SNHLY and CDR2 FYNNEI. The CDR3 totals 15 residues. This chain connects TRBV2 to TRBJ2-3, with D tentatively TRBD1 (7 bases). The receptor was isolated from a man aged 40-55 years who had recovered from COVID-19. What was sequenced was peripheral blood. Written as DNA, the CDR3 is TGTGCCAGCAGACGCGGGACAGCAAGCACAGATACGCAGTATTTT. This translates into CASRRGTASTDTQYF.